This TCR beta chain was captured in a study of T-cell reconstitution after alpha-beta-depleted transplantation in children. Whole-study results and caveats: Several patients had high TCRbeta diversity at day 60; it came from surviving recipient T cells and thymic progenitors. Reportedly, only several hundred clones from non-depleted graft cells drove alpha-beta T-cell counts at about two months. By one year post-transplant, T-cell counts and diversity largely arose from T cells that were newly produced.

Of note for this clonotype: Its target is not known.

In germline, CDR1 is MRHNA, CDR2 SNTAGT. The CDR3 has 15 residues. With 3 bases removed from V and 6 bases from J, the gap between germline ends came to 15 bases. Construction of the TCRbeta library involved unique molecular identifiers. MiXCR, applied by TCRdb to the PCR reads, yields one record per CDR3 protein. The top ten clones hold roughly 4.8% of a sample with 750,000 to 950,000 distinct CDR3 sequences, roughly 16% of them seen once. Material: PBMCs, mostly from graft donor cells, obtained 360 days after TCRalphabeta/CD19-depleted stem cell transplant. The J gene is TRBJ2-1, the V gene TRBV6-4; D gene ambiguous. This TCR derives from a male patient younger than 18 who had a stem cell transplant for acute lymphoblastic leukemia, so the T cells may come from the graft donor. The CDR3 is CASSEYGVRSNEQFF. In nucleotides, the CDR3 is TGTGCCAGCAGTGAATATGGCGTTCGTTCCAATGAGCAGTTCTTC.